The entry that follows covers one T cell receptor (beta chain) sequence. The V segment lost 2 bases and the J segment 5 bases; nucleotides outside the gene matches: 9. The germline gives CDR1 SGHTA, CDR2 FQGNSA. The CDR3 is 16 residues long. The sample is drawn from a study of breast tumors, draining lymph nodes, adjacent tissues. TCRdb reprocessed the multiplex PCR reads via MiXCR and lists one record per CDR3 protein. Found here are 20,000 to 25,000 distinct CDR3 sequences, about 41% of them singletons; the top ten hold roughly a quarter. The sample taken for sequencing was breast tumor tissue. The chain is built from TRBV7-2 and TRBJ2-7; 10 bases fit TRBD1. The clonotype comes from a female donor with breast cancer. Some clones in this sample may be carry-over from other donors' samples. The CDR3 region is CASSLFGGTGVDEQYF. The CDR3, as DNA: TGTGCCAGCAGCTTATTCGGGGGGACAGGGGTTGACGAGCAGTACTTC.